This T cell receptor beta chain was identified in a study of OX40 agonist ivuxolimab in advanced cancers. Study as a whole: Ivuxolimab, an agonistic anti-OX40 (CD134) antibody, was given to patients. Dose-escalation subjects each had hepatocellular carcinoma, melanoma, renal cell or head and neck cancer. Overall study results and limits: Normalized T-cell clonal expansion was also low in some nonresponders. There was clonal expansion of CD4+ and CD8+ blood T cells by week 6 at 0.1 to 3.0 mg/kg.

Turning to this clone: Its antigen is still unknown.

Sequencing was performed with immunoSEQ multiplex PCR; in TCRdb, only in-frame clones are kept and a portion is missing. The data contain 40,000 or so clones, around 88% of them singletons. Trimming cost V 0 bases and J 7 bases, with 23 bases left between them. The CDR3 spans 18 residues. CDR1 and CDR2 (germline): SGDLS, YYNGEE. The chain has TRBV9 and TRBJ1-5; D unresolved. The receptor's source is an adult with an advanced solid tumor such as melanoma, head and neck, liver or kidney cancer. The specimen comprised CD4+ or CD8+ T cells sorted from blood, sampled in a trial of the OX40 agonist ivuxolimab. The CDR3 DNA is TGTGCCAGCAGCGTAGGCGGGCCAAGTCGGGAGGCTTGCCAGCCCCAGCATTTT. It is translated as CASSVGGPSREACQPQHF.